The rows below give T cell receptor beta chains drawn from one sample of a study of T cell repertoires in cytomegalovirus infection. TCRdb fed the reads into MiXCR, producing one record per CDR3 protein. Here the sample spans around 550,000 distinct CDR3 sequences, about 30% being singletons. The sequenced sample consisted of PBMCs. The source of these receptors is a human donor in good health (CMV status not recorded). Some clones in this sample may be carry-over from other donors' samples. CDR3s include the opening cysteine and the closing phenylalanine or tryptophan. The D gene is left open where the match is weak. Size is stated for part of the rows, as once, few or many counts, or as a class when the clone is expanded.

CDR3 protein	CDR3 DNA	J gene	D gene	V gene	clone size
CASSPAPGLWGNTIYF	TGTGCCAGCAGCCCCGCCCCGGGGCTTTGGGGAAACACCATATATTTT	TRBJ1-3	.	TRBV7-2	many
CASSPRTNNEQFF	TGTGCCAGCAGCCCCCGGACTAACAATGAGCAGTTCTTC	TRBJ2-1	.	TRBV28	few
CASISDYLQEKLFF	TGTGCCAGCATCTCGGACTACCTCCAGGAAAAACTGTTTTTT	TRBJ1-4	.	TRBV7-9	many
CASSQNVAGLKTQYF	TGTGCCAGCAGCCAGAACGTCGCGGGCCTCAAGACCCAGTACTTC	TRBJ2-5	.	TRBV4-2	.
CASSPLPQTNEQFF	TGTGCCAGCAGCCCCCTCCCTCAGACGAATGAGCAGTTCTTC	TRBJ2-1	.	TRBV7-2	many
CASSLARRGRLAGEGSQFF	TGTGCCAGCAGCTTAGCCCGGAGAGGGCGGCTAGCGGGAGAGGGTAGTCAGTTCTTC	TRBJ2-1	TRBD2	TRBV7-8	many
CASSLPGEADTQYF	TGCGCCAGCAGCTTGCCAGGGGAGGCAGATACGCAGTATTTT	TRBJ2-3	.	TRBV5-1	.
CASSLRSASGYNEQFF	TGTGCCAGCAGCTTACGATCGGCTAGCGGGTACAATGAGCAGTTCTTC	TRBJ2-1	TRBD2	TRBV11-2	few
CASSYSIVGPYEQYF	TGTGCCAGCAGTTACTCGATTGTGGGACCCTACGAGCAGTACTTC	TRBJ2-7	.	TRBV6-2/TRBV6-3	.
CASSEGGTGDFGYTF	TGTGCCAGCAGTGAGGGGGGGACAGGGGATTTTGGCTACACCTTC	TRBJ1-2	TRBD1	TRBV12-3/TRBV12-4	few
CASSLIVGPNYGYTF	TGTGCCAGCAGCTTAATCGTAGGGCCCAACTATGGCTACACCTTC	TRBJ1-2	.	TRBV7-2	many
CATSRVLSGRAETQYF	TGTGCCACCAGCAGAGTCCTCAGCGGGAGGGCCGAGACCCAGTACTTC	TRBJ2-5	TRBD2	TRBV15	.
CASSQESISSSGNTIYF	TGCGCCAGCAGCCAAGAATCTATCTCGAGCTCTGGAAACACCATATATTTT	TRBJ1-3	.	TRBV4-1	.
CAATGASYNSPLHF	TGTGCCGCGACAGGGGCATCCTATAATTCACCCCTCCACTTT	TRBJ1-6	TRBD1	TRBV25-1	few
CAWSVGGGRGPDTQYF	TGTGCCTGGAGTGTAGGTGGGGGCCGGGGGCCAGATACGCAGTATTTT	TRBJ2-3	.	TRBV30	.
CASIRKVRGVLAGSSYNEQFF	TGTGCCAGCATCAGAAAGGTTCGGGGGGTACTAGCGGGATCCTCCTACAATGAGCAGTTCTTC	TRBJ2-1	TRBD2	TRBV12-3/TRBV12-4	.
CASSLALSSAYNEQFF	TGTGCCAGCAGCTTAGCGTTGTCCTCCGCCTACAATGAGCAGTTCTTC	TRBJ2-1	.	TRBV7-8	many
CASSRGQTGFF	TGTGCCAGCAGTCGGGGACAGACGGGATTCTTC	TRBJ2-1	TRBD1	TRBV6-2/TRBV6-3	.
CSVEYGQTNTGELFF	TGCAGCGTTGAATATGGTCAAACGAACACCGGGGAGCTGTTTTTT	TRBJ2-2	.	TRBV29-1	.
CASSLRPDSGRDTQYF	TGTGCCAGCAGCTTGCGGCCGGATAGCGGGAGGGATACGCAGTATTTT	TRBJ2-3	TRBD2	TRBV11-2	.
CASSFGQGTGGRKLFF	TGTGCCAGCAGCTTCGGACAGGGGACAGGGGGGCGTAAACTGTTTTTT	TRBJ1-4	TRBD1	TRBV7-2	many
CASSSYTTQPQHF	TGTGCCAGCAGCTCGTACACCACACAGCCCCAGCATTTT	TRBJ1-5	.	TRBV7-2	many
CASSKWSTGAADTQYF	TGTGCCAGCAGCAAATGGAGCACAGGGGCCGCGGATACGCAGTATTTT	TRBJ2-3	TRBD1	TRBV7-9	few
CASSLRGRLYEQFF	TGTGCCAGCAGCCTGCGGGGGCGCTTATATGAGCAGTTCTTC	TRBJ2-1	.	TRBV12-3/TRBV12-4	few
CATSIETQPQHF	TGTGCCACCTCGATCGAAACTCAGCCCCAGCATTTT	TRBJ1-5	.	TRBV10-3	.
CASSSEGVKLFF	TGTGCCAGCAGCTCAGAGGGGGTTAAACTGTTTTTT	TRBJ1-4	.	TRBV7-2	many
CASSSLYTDTQYF	TGTGCCAGCAGCTCCCTCTACACAGATACGCAGTATTTT	TRBJ2-3	.	TRBV7-6	many
CASSQEADTLNTEAFF	TGTGCCAGCAGCCAAGAAGCGGACACACTGAACACTGAAGCTTTCTTT	TRBJ1-1	.	TRBV4-2	.
CATQMGAGSVPDTQYF	TGTGCCACACAAATGGGAGCGGGTTCCGTGCCAGATACGCAGTATTTT	TRBJ2-3	.	TRBV28	.
CASSLGSQGTEAFF	TGTGCCAGCAGCTTAGGTTCCCAGGGGACTGAAGCTTTCTTT	TRBJ1-1	.	TRBV7-9	few
CATTEDGLAKNIQYF	TGTGCCACCACCGAGGACGGCCTAGCCAAAAACATTCAGTACTTC	TRBJ2-4	.	TRBV15	once
CASSFGTGDTGELFF	TGTGCCAGCAGTTTCGGGACAGGGGACACCGGGGAGCTGTTTTTT	TRBJ2-2	TRBD1	TRBV12-3/TRBV12-4	.
CASRPPWGNEQYF	TGTGCCAGCCGGCCCCCGTGGGGGAACGAGCAGTACTTC	TRBJ2-7	.	TRBV7-8	many
CASSLFPDRANQPQHF	TGTGCCAGCAGTTTATTTCCGGACAGGGCGAATCAGCCCCAGCATTTT	TRBJ1-5	TRBD1	TRBV28	few
CASSPSGGNSYNEQFF	TGTGCCAGCAGCCCCAGCGGGGGGAACTCCTACAATGAGCAGTTCTTC	TRBJ2-1	TRBD2	TRBV7-2	many
CASSLGGIGYGYTF	TGTGCCAGCAGCTTAGGGGGGATCGGGTATGGCTACACCTTC	TRBJ1-2	.	TRBV7-2	.
CASSWTGMNTEAFF	TGTGCCAGCAGTTGGACAGGAATGAACACTGAAGCTTTCTTT	TRBJ1-1	TRBD1	TRBV12-3/TRBV12-4	.
CASSIVSGVTEAFF	TGTGCCAGTAGTATCGTATCAGGGGTCACTGAAGCTTTCTTT	TRBJ1-1	.	TRBV19	few
CASSLEPGAYNEQFF	TGTGCCAGCAGCTTAGAACCGGGAGCATACAATGAGCAGTTCTTC	TRBJ2-1	.	TRBV11-1	many
CASSLVNSDGHRAAFF	TGTGCCAGCAGCTTAGTTAATAGTGACGGCCACAGGGCAGCTTTCTTT	TRBJ1-1	.	TRBV7-9	few
CAWSTQRGIYNEQFF	TGTGCCTGGAGTACCCAGCGAGGGATCTACAATGAGCAGTTCTTC	TRBJ2-1	.	TRBV30	.
CASSPHTGYNEQFF	TGTGCCAGCAGCCCCCATACAGGCTACAATGAGCAGTTCTTC	TRBJ2-1	.	TRBV7-2	few
CASSYGGTSGLRWEQFF	TGTGCCAGCAGTTACGGTGGGACTAGCGGGTTAAGGTGGGAGCAGTTCTTC	TRBJ2-1	TRBD2	TRBV6-2/TRBV6-3	few
CASRGQGPYGYTF	TGTGCCAGTAGAGGACAGGGCCCCTATGGCTACACCTTC	TRBJ1-2	TRBD1	TRBV19	.
CAVGNLYQETQYF	TGTGCCGTGGGGAACTTGTACCAAGAGACCCAGTACTTC	TRBJ2-5	.	TRBV27	.